The 23 T cell receptor beta chains below were found in one sample sequenced in a study of regulatory T cells in long-lasting Graves disease (TCRdb year 2021). This sample's time point label indicates: newly diagnosed GD, antithyroid drugs for less than 3 months. For both TCR sequencing and RNA sequencing, RNA was extracted from PBMCs using TRIzol. The library was generated by multiplex PCR. The reads were generated on an Illumina HiSeq 4000. TCR beta libraries were built with iRepertoire HTBI primers and Arm-PCR amplification of CDR3 regions. The raw public data were reprocessed by TCRdb itself: fastp quality trimming at Q25, MiXCR clonotype calling, in-frame beta chains only. Duplicate CDR3 protein sequences are folded into a single record with the most common DNA and genes. A total of around 420,000 distinct CDR3 sequences appear in this sample, 15% of them only once. The biggest ten clones account for about 8% of the sample.

The same specimen was also included in a second study, on T cells in Graves' hyperthyroidism and ophthalmopathy.

Sequences were derived from peripheral blood mononuclear cells (PBMCs), sampled at new diagnosis, from a patient treated with antithyroid drugs. These receptors were taken from a woman aged 40 to 50 with Graves disease. Donor details come from another sample of the same person, matched by shared clones.

This clonotype came up many times. The chain employs TRBV12-3 or TRBV12-4 and TRBJ2-7, with TRBD2 identical over 9 bases. The CDR3 is made up of 14 amino acids. Trimming removed 6 bases from V and 5 bases from J; junction bases left unmatched: 8. The CDR3 region is CASRRAGGPNEQYF. In DNA, the CDR3 is TGTGCCAGCAGAAGGGCGGGAGGGCCCAACGAGCAGTACTTC.

The J gene is TRBJ2-2, the V gene TRBV4-1; possibly TRBD2 for D (5 bases). V gave up 4 bases and J gave up 7 bases, with 16 bases separating them. Germline CDR1 and CDR2: MGHRA and YSYEKL. The CDR3 is made up of 15 amino acids. CDR3 sequence: CASSLPWVGDGELFF. Here the CDR3 DNA reads TGCGCCAGCAGCCTCCCGTGGGTGGGAGACGGGGAGCTGTTTTTT.

This clonotype was seen repeatedly, ten times or more. This sequence joins TRBV18 and TRBJ2-3, with 8 bases fitting TRBD2. The trim removed 3 bases at V and 2 bases at J, leaving 4 bases unmatched. The CDR3 is 15 amino acids. Germline V CDR1 and CDR2: KGHSH, LQKENI. The CDR3 sequence: CASSPQRGTTDTQYF. In DNA, the CDR3 is TGTGCCAGCTCACCGCAGCGGGGGACCACAGATACGCAGTATTTT.

About this clonotype itself: A single base is all that separates this from a far larger clone, so a read error is likely. This rearrangement joins TRBV11-1 to TRBJ2-1, with TRBD2 matching 8 bases. The J call may be in error: the DNA end matches TRBJ2-3 better. The V gene's germline CDR1 is SGHAT and CDR2 FQDESV (reference sequence). CDR3 length equals 15 residues. This CDR3 is CASSSWEREQYTQYF. For the CDR3, the DNA is TGTGCCAGCAGCTCCTGGGAGCGGGAGCAATATACGCAGTATTTT.

This clonotype occurred many times. The chain couples TRBV5-5 to TRBJ2-7, with TRBD2 as a possible D gene (5 bases). The V end lost 1 base, the J end lost 4 bases, and 15 bases lay between the germline ends. This CDR3 spans 15 amino acids. CDR1 is SGHKS and CDR2 is YYEKEE in the germline V gene (reference sequence). This CDR3 is CASSLIEGNLYEQYF. The CDR3 nucleotides are TGTGCCAGCAGCTTGATCGAGGGAAATTTGTACGAGCAGTACTTC.

This clonotype was observed a handful of times. The rearrangement links TRBV28 to TRBJ2-7, with TRBD1 matching over 9 bases. CDR1 and CDR2 (germline): MDHEN, SYDVKM. The CDR3 length is 14 residues. Germline trimming cut 6 bases from V and 2 bases from J; bases unmatched to any gene: 5. The CDR3 nucleotides read TGTGCCAGCAGCGGACAGGGGCTACCCTACGAGCAGTACTTC. Residues: CASSGQGLPYEQYF.

The chain employs TRBV5-4 and TRBJ2-5, with a tentative D call TRBD2 (5 bases). Germline CDR1 SGHNT, CDR2 YYREEE (reference sequence). V lost 4 bases to trimming and J lost 1 base, with 11 bases between them. This CDR3 is 14 amino acids long. The CDR3 loop is CASSEGRFQETQYF. The CDR3 DNA reads TGTGCCAGCAGCGAGGGCCGCTTCCAAGAGACCCAGTACTTC.

This clonotype was detected ten times or more. The J gene is TRBJ2-1, the V gene TRBV18, with a tentative D call TRBD2 (6 bases). This CDR3 has 16 residues. V lost 1 base, J lost 4 bases, and 14 bases lay in between. Per germline, CDR1 KGHSH and CDR2 LQKENI. CDR3 region: CASSPQVGSGYNEQFF. The CDR3 DNA sequence: TGTGCCAGCTCACCACAGGTGGGTAGCGGTTACAATGAGCAGTTCTTC.

Many counts were recorded for this clonotype. The V and J genes are TRBV2 and TRBJ2-1; D unclear. CDR3 length: 13 amino acids. Germline V CDR1 and CDR2: SNHLY, FYNNEI. Trimming shortened V by 4 bases and J by 5 bases, and 9 bases separated the two germline ends. CDR3 nucleotides: TGTGCCAGCAGTGTTTACAGAGACAATGAGCAGTTCTTC. Encoded protein: CASSVYRDNEQFF.

This clonotype was seen repeatedly, ten times or more. The rearrangement uses TRBV12-3 or TRBV12-4 and TRBJ2-7; 12 bases align to TRBD1. CDR3 length: 15 amino acids. V trimming: 3 bases; J trimming: 6 bases; junction bases outside the gene matches: 6. In nucleotides, the CDR3 is TGTGCCAGCAGTTTCCGGGACAGGGGGCTAATCGAGCAGTACTTC. Its protein is CASSFRDRGLIEQYF.

This clonotype showed up just a few times. V is TRBV5-1 and J is TRBJ1-3; weak D call: TRBD1 (6 bases). Germline V CDR1 and CDR2: SGHRS, YFSETQ. V lost 7 bases, J lost 5 bases, and 13 bases lay in between. The CDR3 extends over 13 amino acids. The CDR3 coding sequence is TGCGCCAGCTCGCGGGACAACCGAAACACCATATATTTT. This gives the protein CASSRDNRNTIYF.

This clonotype was seen a few times. The chain carries TRBV14 and TRBJ1-3; D is undetermined. The length of the CDR3 is 16 residues. Germline V CDR1 and CDR2: SGHDN, FVKESK. The V end lost 1 base, the J end lost 0 bases, and 10 bases lay between the germline ends. The CDR3 nucleotides read TGTGCCAGCAGCCAAGTAAGGAGCCCCTCTGGAAACACCATATATTTT. This codes for CASSQVRSPSGNTIYF.

This clonotype showed up many times. The gene calls are TRBV9 and TRBJ1-1; a possible D gene is TRBD1 (5 bases). CDR1 SGDLS and CDR2 YYNGEE come from the germline V gene. This CDR3 region has 14 residues. Trimming pared 0 bases from V and 3 bases from J, leaving 9 bases between. The CDR3 loop reads CASSVGQGYTEAFF. The DNA for the CDR3 is TGTGCCAGCAGCGTAGGGCAGGGATACACTGAAGCTTTCTTT.

This clonotype was detected many times. The rearrangement links TRBV18 to TRBJ2-5; D is unclear. This CDR3 is 13 amino acids long. Deletions cut 0 bases from V and 0 bases from J, with 2 bases between. In germline, CDR1 is KGHSH, CDR2 LQKENI. The CDR3 sequence is CASSPPYQETQYF. The CDR3 DNA is TGTGCCAGCTCACCACCCTACCAAGAGACCCAGTACTTC.

The rearrangement uses TRBV5-1 and TRBJ2-5; 10 positions match TRBD1. Germline CDR1 and CDR2: SGHRS and YFSETQ. The CDR3 covers 16 residues. V dropped 4 bases and J dropped 4; count of bases not matched to a gene: 10. This CDR3 reads CASSKSGTGVGETQYF. Written as DNA, the CDR3 is TGCGCCAGCAGCAAATCCGGGACAGGGGTTGGAGAGACCCAGTACTTC.

V gene TRBV6-2 or TRBV6-3 combines with J gene TRBJ2-1, with unresolved D. The germline V gene encodes CDR1 MNHEY and CDR2 SVGEGT. The V end lost 2 bases, the J end lost 10 bases, and 9 bases lay between the germline ends. The CDR3 is made up of 12 amino acids. The CDR3 sequence is CASSYGLGEQFF. DNA of the CDR3: TGTGCCAGCAGTTACGGCCTCGGAGAGCAGTTCTTC.

This clonotype was recorded many times. The chain employs TRBV11-2 and TRBJ2-3, with 8 bases identical to TRBD2. Germline V gene data show CDR1 as SGHAT and CDR2 as FQNNGV. The CDR3 is 16 amino acids. Trimming took 5 bases from V and 3 from J; bases not matched to a gene: 10. The chain's CDR3 is CASSHSAGGGTDTQYF. In DNA, the CDR3 is TGTGCCAGCAGCCATAGTGCCGGGGGGGGGACAGATACGCAGTATTTT.

Many counts were recorded for this clonotype. This chain uses TRBV28 with TRBJ2-2; D perhaps matches TRBD2 (5 bases). There are 16 residues in the CDR3. V lost 8 bases and J 2 bases, leaving 18 bases between the germline ends. The germline gives CDR1 MDHEN, CDR2 SYDVKM. This chain's CDR3 is CASDGGSRSNTGELFF. CDR3 in DNA: TGTGCCAGCGACGGAGGCAGTCGATCCAACACCGGGGAGCTGTTTTTT.

This clonotype was detected only a few times. Here the CDR3 omits its conserved ending phenylalanine or tryptophan, so a read error is the likely source. Because the CDR3's place on the DNA is in doubt, the DNA is left out and the CDR3 is given as listed by TCRdb. This chain joins TRBV19 and TRBJ2-4; the table gives TRBD1 as D, unverified against the DNA. The CDR3 is 12 amino acids long, termini counted. Germline assignment: CDR1 LNHDA and CDR2 SQIVND (reference sequence). The CDR3 here is CASSSRTGNPEV.

This clonotype showed up many times. V usage is TRBV5-1 and J usage is TRBJ2-7; 8 bases are a match to TRBD1. The CDR3 sequence is 15 residues long. From germline, CDR1 is SGHRS and CDR2 YFSETQ. The junction had 12 bases not matched to a gene; V was cut back by 6 bases and J by 4 bases. The DNA of the CDR3 is TGCGCCAGCACCCGGAGGACCGGACAGGGTTACGAGCAGTACTTC. Amino acid sequence: CASTRRTGQGYEQYF.

The V and J genes are TRBV30 and TRBJ2-2; 8 bases are a match to TRBD1. Germline CDR1 GTSNPN, CDR2 SVGIG (reference sequence). The CDR3 totals 16 residues. V shed 3 bases and J 5 bases; nucleotides not matched to a gene: 11. The CDR3 region is CAWRRTGTGMTGELFF. CDR3 bases: TGTGCCTGGAGGCGGACCGGGACAGGCATGACCGGGGAGCTGTTTTTT.

The chain employs TRBV11-3 and TRBJ2-7; 8 bases are shared with TRBD2. The assigned J gene may be wrong: the sequence end matches TRBJ2-3 better. The CDR3 contains 16 residues. Germline V gene lookup returns CDR1 SGHNT and CDR2 YENEEA. This chain's CDR3 is CASSAPGLGGFGTQYF. CDR3 sequence (DNA): TGTGCCAGCAGTGCTCCGGGACTAGGGGGTTTCGGTACGCAGTATTTT.

This clonotype was detected only a few times. This sequence joins TRBV3-1 and TRBJ1-2; D gene ambiguous. The CDR3 extends over 17 amino acids. From germline, CDR1 is LGHDT and CDR2 YNNKEL (reference sequence). V lost 1 base to trimming and J lost 0 bases, with 15 bases between them. The CDR3 nucleotides are TGTGCCAGCAGCCAAGTAAACAGTCCCTTATCTAACTATGGCTACACCTTC. Its translation is CASSQVNSPLSNYGYTF.